This T cell receptor beta chain is drawn from a study of CD8 T cells in Susac syndrome. Sequencing targeted TCR beta in blood CD8+ and CD4+ T cells. cDNA came from about 0.46 to 1 ug RNA primed by random hexamers. Multiplex immunoSEQ PCR targeted 54 Vbeta and 13 Jbeta TCR beta segments. TCRdb re-analysed the immunoSEQ multiplex PCR reads in MiXCR, keeping a single row per CDR3 protein. In the table there are some 450,000 distinct CDR3 sequences, more than 70% of which are singletons. This CDR3 comprises 16 residues. The V gene's germline CDR1 is SNHLY and CDR2 FYNNEI. Concerning this clonotype itself: One end of the junction is discordant with germline, which a read error may explain.

Sequenced material: CD8+ T cells from PBMCs. This TCR derives from a human donor with multiple sclerosis. V usage is TRBV2 and J usage is TRBJ2-2, with TRBD2 identical over 7 bases. The CDR3 here is CASSDGLEENTGGLFF. The CDR3 DNA follows: TGTGCCAGCAGTGACGGACTAGAGGAGAACACCGGGGGGCTGTTTTTT.